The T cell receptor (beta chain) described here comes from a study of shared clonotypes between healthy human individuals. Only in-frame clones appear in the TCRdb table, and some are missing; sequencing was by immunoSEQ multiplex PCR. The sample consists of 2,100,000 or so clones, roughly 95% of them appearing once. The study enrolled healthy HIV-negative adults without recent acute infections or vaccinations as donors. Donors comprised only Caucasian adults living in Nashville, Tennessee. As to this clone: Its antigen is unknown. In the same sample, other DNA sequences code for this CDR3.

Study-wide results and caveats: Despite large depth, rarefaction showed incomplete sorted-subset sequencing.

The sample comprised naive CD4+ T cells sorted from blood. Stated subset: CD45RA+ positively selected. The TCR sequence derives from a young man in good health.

CDR3 coding DNA: TGCGCCAGCAGTGTAGCAGGATCCACAGATACGCAGTATTTT. Residues: CASSVAGSTDTQYF. This chain uses TRBV10-1 with TRBJ2-3; D ambiguous. Germline-derived CDR1 and CDR2 are WNHNN and SYGVQD (reference sequence). The length of the CDR3 is 14 residues. Trimming cost V 4 bases and J 2 bases, with 10 bases left between them.